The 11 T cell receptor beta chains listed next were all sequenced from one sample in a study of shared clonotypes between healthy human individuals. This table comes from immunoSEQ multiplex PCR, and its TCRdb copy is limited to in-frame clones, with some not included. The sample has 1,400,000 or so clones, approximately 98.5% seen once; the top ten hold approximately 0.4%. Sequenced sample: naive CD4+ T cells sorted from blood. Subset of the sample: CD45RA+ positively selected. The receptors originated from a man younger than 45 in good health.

The CDR3 coding sequence is TGTGCCAGCAGCTTAGCACACGCCAACTCCTACAATGAGCAGTTCTTC. It is translated as CASSLAHANSYNEQFF. The chain combines TRBV7-6 with TRBJ2-1; no definite D call. This CDR3 contains 16 residues. The V gene's germline CDR1 is SGHVS and CDR2 FNYEAQ. Deletions cut 0 bases from V and 0 bases from J, with 9 bases between.

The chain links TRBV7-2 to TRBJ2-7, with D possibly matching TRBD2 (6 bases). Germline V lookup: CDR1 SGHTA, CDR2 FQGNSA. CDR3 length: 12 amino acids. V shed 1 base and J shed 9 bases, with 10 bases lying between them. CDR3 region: CASSLGEDGQYF. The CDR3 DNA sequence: TGTGCCAGCAGCTTAGGGGAGGACGGGCAGTACTTC. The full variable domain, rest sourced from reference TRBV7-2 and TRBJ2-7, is GAGVSQSPSNKVTEKGKDVELRCDPISGHTALYWYRQSLGQGLEFLIYFQGNSAPDKSGLPSDRFSAERTGGSVSTLTIQRTQQEDSAVYLCASSLGEDGQYFGPGTRLTVT.

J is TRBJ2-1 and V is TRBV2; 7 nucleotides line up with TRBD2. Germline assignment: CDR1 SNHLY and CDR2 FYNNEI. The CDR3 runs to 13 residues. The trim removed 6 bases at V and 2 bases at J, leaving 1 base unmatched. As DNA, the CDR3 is TGTGCCAGCAGGGCGGGGGCCTACAATGAGCAGTTCTTC. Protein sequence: CASRAGAYNEQFF.

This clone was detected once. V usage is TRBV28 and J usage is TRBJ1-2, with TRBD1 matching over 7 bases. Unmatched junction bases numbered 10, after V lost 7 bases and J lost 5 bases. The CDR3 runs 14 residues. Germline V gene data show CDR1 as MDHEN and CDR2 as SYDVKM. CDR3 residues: CASNTGGQSYGYTF. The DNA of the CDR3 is TGTGCCAGCAACACCGGGGGACAGTCATATGGCTACACCTTC.

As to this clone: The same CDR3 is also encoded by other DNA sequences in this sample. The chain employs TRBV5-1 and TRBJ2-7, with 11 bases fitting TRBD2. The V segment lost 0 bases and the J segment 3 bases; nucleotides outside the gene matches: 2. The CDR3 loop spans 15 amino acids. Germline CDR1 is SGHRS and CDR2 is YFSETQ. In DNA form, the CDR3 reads TGCGCCAGCAGCTTGGCCGGGACTAGCGGCTACGAGCAGTACTTC. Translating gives CASSLAGTSGYEQYF.

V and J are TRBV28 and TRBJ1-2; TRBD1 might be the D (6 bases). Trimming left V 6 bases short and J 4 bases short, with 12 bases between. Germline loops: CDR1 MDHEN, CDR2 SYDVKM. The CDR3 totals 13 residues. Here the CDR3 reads CASRTGQTYGYTF. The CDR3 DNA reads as TGTGCCAGCAGAACAGGACAGACCTATGGCTACACCTTC.

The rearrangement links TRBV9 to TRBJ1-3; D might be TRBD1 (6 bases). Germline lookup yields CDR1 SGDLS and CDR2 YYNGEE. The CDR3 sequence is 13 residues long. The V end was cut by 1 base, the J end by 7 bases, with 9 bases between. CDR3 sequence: CASSVQGRNTIYF. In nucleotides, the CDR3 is TGTGCCAGCAGCGTACAGGGGAGGAACACCATATATTTT.

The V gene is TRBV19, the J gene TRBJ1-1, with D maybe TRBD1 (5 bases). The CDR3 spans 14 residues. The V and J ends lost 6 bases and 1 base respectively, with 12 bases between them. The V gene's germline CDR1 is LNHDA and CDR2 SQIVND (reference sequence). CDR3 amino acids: CASSSGLGNTEAFF. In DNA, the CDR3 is TGTGCCAGTAGCTCAGGGTTGGGGAACACTGAAGCTTTCTTT.

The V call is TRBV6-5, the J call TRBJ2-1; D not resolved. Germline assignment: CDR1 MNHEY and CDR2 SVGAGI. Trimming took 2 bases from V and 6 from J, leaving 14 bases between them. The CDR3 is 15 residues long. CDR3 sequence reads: CASSYEPLHLNEQFF. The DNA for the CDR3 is TGTGCCAGCAGTTACGAGCCGTTACATCTCAATGAGCAGTTCTTC.

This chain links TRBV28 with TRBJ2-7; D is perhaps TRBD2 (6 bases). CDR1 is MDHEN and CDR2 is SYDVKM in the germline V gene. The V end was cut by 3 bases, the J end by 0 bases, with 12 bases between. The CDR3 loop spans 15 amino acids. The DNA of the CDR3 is TGTGCCAGCAGTTTTTCACGGGAGAGCTCCTACGAGCAGTACTTC. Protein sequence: CASSFSRESSYEQYF. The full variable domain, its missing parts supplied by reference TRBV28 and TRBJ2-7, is DVKVTQSSRYLVKRTGEKVFLECVQDMDHENMFWYRQDPGLGLRLIYFSYDVKMKEKGDIPEGYSVSREKKERFSLILESASTNQTSMYLCASSFSRESSYEQYFGPGTRLTVT.

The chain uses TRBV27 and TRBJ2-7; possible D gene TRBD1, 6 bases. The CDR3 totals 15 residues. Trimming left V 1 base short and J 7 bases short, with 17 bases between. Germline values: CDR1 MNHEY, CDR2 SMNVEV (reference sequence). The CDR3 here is CASSLFGQGNREQYF. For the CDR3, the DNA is TGTGCCAGCAGTTTATTTGGTCAGGGGAACAGGGAGCAGTACTTC.